These T cell receptor beta chains were read from a single sample in a study of T cells in Graves' hyperthyroidism and ophthalmopathy. Using its own MiXCR run on the multiplex PCR reads, TCRdb lists one record per CDR3 protein. The sample has roughly 170,000 distinct CDR3 sequences; more than 15% are singletons. The source material was blood. These receptors originate from a woman aged 45-65 years with Graves' hyperthyroidism. Each CDR3 is given with its conserved first and last residue.

>TRBV6-5
CASSYQGGKNTEAFF
>TRBV7-2
CASSGELLTDTQYF
>TRBV5-1
CASSLQGAEHQPQHF
>TRBV6-5
CASSYTLAGSNQPQHF
>TRBV4-1
CASSQGRGTYNEQFF
>TRBV29-1
CSVEDPPIPQHF
>TRBV6-1
CASSELAASSYEQYF
>TRBV19
CASRTGTGASYEQYF
>TRBV20-1
CSARGGQVLTSTDTQYF
>TRBV27
CASSLRLSSSGANVLTF
>TRBV11-2
CASSLVTGTSRLDTQYF
>TRBV7-3
CASSLLAGGINNEQFF
>TRBV6-1
CASTGQLNTEAFF
>TRBV2
CASAVNTLSNQPQHF
>TRBV20-1
CSARSPTGQIAMNTEAFF
>TRBV4-1
CASSHSGTGELFF
>TRBV3-1
CASNSPAMNPEAFF
>TRBV4-2
CASSPRDRRGYTF
>TRBV27
CASSFLGYEQYF
>TRBV7-2
CASGWGGFSYNEQFF
>TRBV12-3/TRBV12-4
CASRQGVTAEAFF
>TRBV3-1
CASSRDVPNYGYTF
>TRBV5-1
CASSLEGGQNIQYF
>TRBV5-1
CASSLAPQRNTDTQYF
>TRBV20-1
CSVRGTGEGNQPQHF
>TRBV13
CASSSFTRTASYNGQFF
>TRBV19
CASSTRGLGNQPQHF
>TRBV19
CASSIRGGLRSTDTQYF
>TRBV20-1
CSARGTRMSGYTF
>TRBV28
CAFPLRRGAPYNSPLHF
>TRBV18
CASSPPVSLMNTEAFF
>TRBV7-2
CASSLARQGGSPLHF
>TRBV29-1
CSAAAANTGELFF
>TRBV7-8
CASGGQSDEKLFF
>TRBV11-2
CASSLDAWTDYTGELFF
>TRBV7-9
CASSSSLRTRTGTGELFF
>TRBV15
CATSKKIRGLGNEQFF
>TRBV27
CASSSSDRGFGYTF
>TRBV5-1
CASSLTRADGELFF
>TRBV7-3
CASSPGGAGEGETQYF
>TRBV7-2
CASSFWTGGDQPQHF
>TRBV5-8
CASSHPGAREKLFF
>TRBV20-1
CSASKRQPSRNTIYF
>TRBV2
CASTKTGGDEKLFF
>TRBV19
CASSDPGTGDYEQYF
>TRBV6-1
CASQASGQGPMGYTF
>TRBV11-2
CASSPGQGTSYEQYF
>TRBV28
CASNLDRMAKNIQYF
>TRBV28
CASSFLRNTIYF
>TRBV7-2
CASSQYGQTTNEKLFF
>TRBV28
CATTGQGEVYGYTF